Below, 3 T cell receptor beta chains from the same sample are listed, as sequenced in a study of blood T cell repertoires in COVID-19. Measured with immunoSEQ multiplex PCR; TCRdb has only the in-frame clones, and not every one. In the table there are almost 300,000 clones, more than 75% of which are singletons. Material: peripheral blood. Receptor source: a man between 65 and 85 years old with acute or convalescent COVID-19.

The V and J genes are TRBV24-1 and TRBJ2-5; the match to TRBD1 covers 11 bases. CDR1 KGHDR and CDR2 SFDVKD come from the germline V gene. V gave up 4 bases and J gave up 5 bases; unmatched junction bases: 11. The CDR3 is made up of 17 amino acids. The CDR3 DNA follows: TGTGCCACCAGTGAATATCCGGGACAGGGGGTCGGGGAGACCCAGTACTTC. It yields the protein CATSEYPGQGVGETQYF.

The chain couples TRBV7-2 to TRBJ1-5; no clear D. Germline assignment: CDR1 SGHTA and CDR2 FQGNSA. CDR3 length: 13 residues. V was pared by 3 bases and J by 7 bases, with 10 bases between. CDR3 DNA: TGTGCCAGCAGCTTCAACTTCGAGCAGCCCCAGCATTTT. The encoded protein is CASSFNFEQPQHF.

The V gene is TRBV20-1, the J gene TRBJ1-1; D may be TRBD1 (5 bases). V lost 3 bases and J lost 6, with 20 bases in between. The CDR3 covers 15 residues. CDR1 is DFQATT, CDR2 SNEGSKA, per germline (reference sequence). The CDR3 DNA reads as TGCAGTGCTAGTGACCCCGGGACTCAGAGCCCTGAAGCTTTCTTT. As protein: CSASDPGTQSPEAFF.